The entry below describes one T cell receptor (beta chain). The source of the sample is a study of technical replicates of blood from a handful of donors. The CDR3 is 16 residues long. CDR1 SGDLS and CDR2 YYNGEE come from the germline V gene. Trimming took 2 bases from V and 2 from J; bases not matched to a gene: 9. The protocol was immunoSEQ multiplex PCR, while the TCRdb copy is restricted to in-frame clones and leaves out a portion. This table holds about 71,000 clones, 88% found once. Sequencing used PBMCs. The chain uses TRBV9 and TRBJ2-5, with TRBD2 matching 7 bases. The sequence was collected from a human donor in good health. Some clones in this sample may be carry-over from other donors' samples. CDR3 sequence reads: CASSVSVSGGQETQYF. DNA for the CDR3: TGTGCCAGCAGCGTTTCAGTGTCCGGGGGGCAAGAGACCCAGTACTTC.